The 12 T cell receptor beta chains in this list originate from one sample, sequenced in a study of T-cell memory formation after mild COVID-19. TCRdb re-analysed the 5' RACE reads in MiXCR, keeping a single row per CDR3 protein. This sample carries about 420,000 distinct CDR3 sequences, 23% of them seen once, and the ten largest clones take less than 15%. The material sequenced was PBMCs or a T cell subset sorted from them (not recorded which). These TCRs come from an adult woman who had mild COVID-19 (a few samples of this study predate the infection). Cell type and time point are not known.

The chain combines TRBV6-6 with TRBJ2-3, with TRBD1 matching over 8 bases. Germline V gene lookup returns CDR1 MNHNY and CDR2 SVGAGI (reference sequence). V dropped 5 bases and J dropped 0; count of bases not matched to a gene: 4. The CDR3 covers 15 residues. CDR3 in amino acids: CASSNRDRSTDTQYF. DNA of the CDR3: TGTGCCAGCAGTAACCGGGACAGGAGCACAGATACGCAGTATTTT.

V usage is TRBV5-1 and J usage is TRBJ2-1; TRBD1 agrees at 8 bases. Trimming at V came to 2 bases and at J to 6 bases, leaving 13 bases not matched to a gene. The CDR3 is 17 residues long. CDR1 is SGHRS, CDR2 YFSETQ, per germline. The CDR3 DNA reads TGCGCCAGCAGCTTCCCCAGCCCGCGGGACAGGATCAATGAGCAGTTCTTC. Protein product: CASSFPSPRDRINEQFF.

This clonotype was recorded a few times. CDR3 region: CASSEGGRNTEAFF. The CDR3 DNA reads TGTGCCAGCAGTGAAGGGGGACGGAACACTGAAGCTTTCTTT. J is TRBJ1-1 and V is TRBV6-5; D is possibly TRBD1 (6 bases). Trimming stripped 5 bases from V and 1 base from J, with 11 bases between. CDR1 and CDR2 (germline): MNHEY, SVGAGI. CDR3 length: 14 residues.

On this clonotype: The conserved phenylalanine or tryptophan is not found at the CDR3 terminus, so this likely reflects a read error. The DNA is left out, because the CDR3 cannot be placed on it with certainty; the CDR3 is given as TCRdb lists it. The chain recombines TRBV7-9 with TRBJ1-2. Germline V gene data show CDR1 as SEHNR and CDR2 as FQNEAQ (reference sequence). A total of 9 residues make up the CDR3, ends included. This CDR3 is CASSDSVFL.

The V gene is TRBV29-1, the J gene TRBJ2-7; the match to TRBD2 covers 8 bases. The V and J ends lost 5 bases and 2 bases, in that order; junction bases with no gene match: 8. CDR1 is SQVTM, CDR2 ANQGSEA, per germline. CDR3 length equals 14 residues. The CDR3 DNA reads as TGCAGCGTTCAAGCGGGAGATGGAACCTACGAGCAGTACTTC. It codes for CSVQAGDGTYEQYF.

This chain uses TRBV5-4 with TRBJ2-2; TRBD2 matches at 9 bases. V gave up 4 bases and J gave up 1 base; unmatched junction bases: 2. CDR1 is SGHNT and CDR2 is YYREEE in the germline V gene (reference sequence). The CDR3 covers 15 residues. The CDR3 spells CASSVSGGNTGELFF. CDR3 nucleotide sequence: TGTGCCAGCAGCGTTAGCGGGGGGAACACCGGGGAGCTGTTTTTT.

The chain uses TRBV29-1 and TRBJ1-1, with D perhaps matching TRBD1 (6 bases). The CDR3 contains 11 residues. V gave up 8 bases and J gave up 3 bases, with 10 bases separating them. The germline gives CDR1 SQVTM, CDR2 ANQGSEA. CDR3 sequence: CSTDSYTEAFF. In nucleotides, the CDR3 is TGCAGCACGGACAGCTACACTGAAGCTTTCTTT.

The V gene is TRBV19, the J gene TRBJ2-7, with D perhaps matching TRBD1 (5 bases). V gave up 7 bases and J gave up 1 base, with 11 bases separating them. The CDR3 is 13 residues long. Germline V lookup: CDR1 LNHDA, CDR2 SQIVND (reference sequence). CDR3 sequence: CASTDRRSYEQYF. DNA for the CDR3: TGTGCCAGTACCGACAGACGTTCCTACGAGCAGTACTTC.

The chain is built from TRBV30 and TRBJ2-7; D is perhaps TRBD2 (5 bases). Germline assignment: CDR1 GTSNPN and CDR2 SVGIG (reference sequence). The V and J ends lost 0 bases and 9 bases respectively, with 15 bases between them. The CDR3 covers 13 residues. CDR3 sequence (DNA): TGTGCCTGGAGTGTGGGTGGGGTAGCGTGGCAGTACTTC. Encoded protein: CAWSVGGVAWQYF.

This chain connects TRBV4-2 to TRBJ2-5; the D gene is possibly TRBD2 (6 bases). Germline CDR1 LGHNA, CDR2 YNFKEQ. The CDR3 length is 17 residues. V was trimmed by 4 bases and J by 0 bases, leaving 18 bases between them. In DNA form, the CDR3 reads TGTGCCAGCAGCCCCCTAGGACGGGGGACGTACCAAGAGACCCAGTACTTC. Translating it yields CASSPLGRGTYQETQYF.

V and J are TRBV19 and TRBJ1-2; possibly TRBD1 for D (5 bases). Trimming removed 3 bases from V and 3 bases from J, with 11 bases in between. The CDR3 is made up of 14 amino acids. CDR1 and CDR2 from the germline V gene are LNHDA and SQIVND (reference sequence). Here the CDR3 reads CASSISGGDYGYTF. The CDR3 bases are TGTGCCAGTAGTATCTCCGGAGGGGACTATGGCTACACCTTC.

This clonotype was detected ten times or more. The V gene is TRBV7-9, the J gene TRBJ1-1; TRBD1 aligns across 7 bases. V was pared by 5 bases and J by 3 bases, with 9 bases of the junction left unmatched. Germline lookup yields CDR1 SEHNR and CDR2 FQNEAQ (reference sequence). There are 15 residues in the CDR3. CDR3 residues: CASSHDRAWDTEAFF. In nucleotides, the CDR3 is TGTGCCAGCAGCCATGACAGGGCTTGGGACACTGAAGCTTTCTTT.